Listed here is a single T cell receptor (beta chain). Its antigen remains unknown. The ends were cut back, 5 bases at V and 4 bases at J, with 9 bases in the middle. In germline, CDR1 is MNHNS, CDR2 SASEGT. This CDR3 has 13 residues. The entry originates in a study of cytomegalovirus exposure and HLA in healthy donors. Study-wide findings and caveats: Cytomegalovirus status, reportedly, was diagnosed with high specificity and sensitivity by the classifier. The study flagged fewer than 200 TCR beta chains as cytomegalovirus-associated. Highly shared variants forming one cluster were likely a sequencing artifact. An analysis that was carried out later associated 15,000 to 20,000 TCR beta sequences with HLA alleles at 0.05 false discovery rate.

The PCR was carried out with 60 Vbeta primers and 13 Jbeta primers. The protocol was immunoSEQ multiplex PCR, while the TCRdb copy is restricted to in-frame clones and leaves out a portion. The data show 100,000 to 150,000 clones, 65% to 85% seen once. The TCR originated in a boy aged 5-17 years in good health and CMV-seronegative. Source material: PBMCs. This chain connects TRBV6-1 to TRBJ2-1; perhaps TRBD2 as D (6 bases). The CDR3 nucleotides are TGTGCCAGCAGTATAGGAGGGTACAATGAGCAGTTCTTC. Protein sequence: CASSIGGYNEQFF.